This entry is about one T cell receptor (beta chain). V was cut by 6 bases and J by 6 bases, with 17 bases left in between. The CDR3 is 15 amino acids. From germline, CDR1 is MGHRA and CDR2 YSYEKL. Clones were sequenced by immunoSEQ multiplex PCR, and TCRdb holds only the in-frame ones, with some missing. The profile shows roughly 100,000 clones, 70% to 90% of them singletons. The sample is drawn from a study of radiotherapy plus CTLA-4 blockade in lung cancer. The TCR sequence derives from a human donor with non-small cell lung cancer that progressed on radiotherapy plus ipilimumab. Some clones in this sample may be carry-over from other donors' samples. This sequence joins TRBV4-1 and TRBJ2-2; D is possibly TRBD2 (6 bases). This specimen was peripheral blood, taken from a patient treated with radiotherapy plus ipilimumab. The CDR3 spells CASRHGRGGPGELFF. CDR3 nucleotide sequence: TGCGCCAGCAGGCACGGGCGGGGCGGTCCCGGGGAGCTGTTTTTT.